The 22 T cell receptor beta chains below were found in one sample sequenced in a study of CD8 T cells in ankylosing spondylitis. Findings of the study overall: A motif of fewer than ten highly homologous TCR beta variants was seen as apparently characteristic of ankylosing spondylitis blood.

Their target antigens are unknown. TCRdb redid the calling of the 5' RACE reads with MiXCR, one entry per CDR3 protein. The repertoire holds under 950,000 distinct CDR3 sequences, with roughly 19% as singletons. The source material was blood, either unsorted or a sorted T cell fraction (not recorded which). All receptors derive from a male donor with ankylosing spondylitis.

In its sample, this clonotype was seen a few times. This chain uses TRBV4-1 with TRBJ2-7; D might be TRBD1 (5 bases). Germline-derived CDR1 and CDR2 are MGHRA and YSYEKL. This CDR3 is built from 15 residues. The V end lost 3 bases, the J end lost 2 bases, and 14 bases lay between the germline ends. The chain's CDR3 is CASSQGPLPPYEQYF. The CDR3 DNA is TGCGCCAGCAGCCAGGGGCCCCTACCCCCCTACGAGCAGTACTTC.

This clonotype was observed a few times. The rearrangement joins TRBV4-1 to TRBJ2-7, with 11 bases aligning to TRBD1. The CDR3 spans 16 residues. Per germline, CDR1 MGHRA and CDR2 YSYEKL. V gave up 3 bases and J gave up 2 bases; unmatched junction bases: 6. DNA of the CDR3: TGCGCCAGCAGCCACACCCCGGGACAGGGGGCCTACGAGCAGTACTTC. As protein: CASSHTPGQGAYEQYF.

This clonotype has just a few counts. The V and J genes are TRBV27 and TRBJ2-1; maybe TRBD1 (5 bases). The CDR3 has 13 residues. The ends were cut back, 0 bases at V and 8 bases at J, with 8 bases in the middle. Germline CDR1 is MNHEY and CDR2 is SMNVEV (reference sequence). The DNA of the CDR3 is TGTGCCAGCAGTTTATCGACAGACTATGAGCAGTTCTTC. This sequence encodes CASSLSTDYEQFF.

This chain links TRBV7-9 with TRBJ1-5; 8 nucleotides match TRBD1. Losses at the gene ends were 1 base for V and 4 bases for J; bases not matched to a gene: 3. There are 15 residues in the CDR3. Germline V gene lookup returns CDR1 SEHNR and CDR2 FQNEAQ (reference sequence). CDR3 nucleotides: TGTGCCAGCAGCTTAGGGGACAGGCAAAATCAGCCCCAGCATTTT. This translates into CASSLGDRQNQPQHF.

In its sample, this clonotype was seen a few times. The rearrangement joins TRBV20-1 to TRBJ2-7; 8 bases map to TRBD1. The V segment lost 5 bases and the J segment 4 bases; nucleotides outside the gene matches: 7. The CDR3 runs to 13 residues. Looked up from germline, CDR1 is DFQATT and CDR2 is SNEGSKA (reference sequence). The CDR3 nucleotides are TGCAGTGCTTCCAGGACAGGGAAGTACGAGCAGTACTTC. It is translated as CSASRTGKYEQYF.

This clonotype turned up a few times. This sequence joins TRBV6-1 and TRBJ2-7; unclear D gene. The germline gives CDR1 MNHNS, CDR2 SASEGT. V lost 0 bases and J 0 bases, leaving 12 bases between the germline ends. This CDR3 contains 16 residues. CDR3 coding DNA: TGTGCCAGCAGTGAAGCGGACGGCCACTTCTCCTACGAGCAGTACTTC. This codes for CASSEADGHFSYEQYF.

The V and J genes are TRBV12-3 or TRBV12-4 and TRBJ1-6, with D unclear. Between the trimmed V and J ends, which lost 3 bases and 5 bases, there was a span of 8 bases. This CDR3 comprises 14 residues. CDR3 sequence: CASSLSDNNSPLHF. The CDR3 nucleotides read TGTGCCAGCAGTTTGAGCGATAATAATTCACCCCTCCACTTT.

The chain carries TRBV7-9 and TRBJ1-1; D remains ambiguous. The germline V gene encodes CDR1 SEHNR and CDR2 FQNEAQ (reference sequence). Deletions cut 1 base from V and 4 bases from J, with 13 bases between. CDR3 size: 15 residues. CDR3 loop: CASSLDRVGTTEAFF. The DNA of the CDR3 is TGTGCCAGCAGCTTAGATCGGGTGGGTACCACTGAAGCTTTCTTT.

J is TRBJ1-6 and V is TRBV7-2; no reliable D call. V was trimmed by 5 bases and J by 6 bases, leaving 17 bases between them. The germline V gene has CDR1 SGHTA and CDR2 FQGNSA. The CDR3 is 16 amino acids. In nucleotides, the CDR3 is TGTGCCAGCAGCCCCGCCGGGAATGAGGGTAATTCACCCCTCCACTTT. This encodes CASSPAGNEGNSPLHF.

The rearrangement joins TRBV3-1 to TRBJ1-2, with a weak D call TRBD1 (5 bases). Germline V gene lookup returns CDR1 LGHDT and CDR2 YNNKEL (reference sequence). The CDR3 consists of 14 residues. V was shortened by 1 base and J by 8 bases, with 14 bases between the two germline ends. CDR3 DNA: TGTGCCAGCAGCCAAGCCGGCAGGGTCCCAGGCTACACCTTC. Protein sequence: CASSQAGRVPGYTF.

This chain links TRBV7-3 with TRBJ2-1; 11 nucleotides align to TRBD2. Germline CDR1 and CDR2: SGHTA and FQGTGA. The length of the CDR3 is 15 residues. V was pared by 5 bases and J by 3 bases, with 3 bases of the junction left unmatched. CDR3 amino acids: CASSLSGRGYNEQFF. DNA for the CDR3: TGTGCCAGCAGCCTTAGCGGGAGGGGCTACAATGAGCAGTTCTTC.

This clonotype was detected a few times. The genes are TRBV28 and TRBJ2-5, with TRBD1 as a possible D gene (5 bases). V dropped 3 bases and J dropped 7 bases, with 9 bases sitting between them. This CDR3 region has 12 residues. Germline lookup yields CDR1 MDHEN and CDR2 SYDVKM. The CDR3 DNA sequence: TGTGCCAGCAGTTTCTCCACAGGGACCCAGTACTTC. It specifies CASSFSTGTQYF.

In its sample, this clonotype was seen a few times. The chain has TRBV10-1 and TRBJ1-1, with D maybe TRBD1 (6 bases). Germline V gene lookup returns CDR1 WNHNN and CDR2 SYGVQD (reference sequence). With 2 bases removed from V and 1 base from J, the gap between germline ends came to 8 bases. The CDR3 is made up of 14 amino acids. The CDR3 here is CASSEGQKNTEAFF. The CDR3 DNA follows: TGCGCCAGCAGTGAGGGACAGAAGAACACTGAAGCTTTCTTT.

This clonotype was observed a handful of times. The chain couples TRBV7-8 to TRBJ1-1; D is perhaps TRBD1 (5 bases). The CDR3 has 15 residues. Trimming removed 6 bases from V and 5 bases from J, with 19 bases in between. Germline V gene lookup returns CDR1 SGHVS and CDR2 FQNEAQ. CDR3 residues: CASSQAVGAITEAFF. The DNA for the CDR3 is TGTGCCAGCAGTCAGGCGGTAGGGGCGATAACTGAAGCTTTCTTT.

This clonotype was picked up a small number of times. This rearrangement joins TRBV11-2 to TRBJ2-3; 9 bases are a match to TRBD2. The CDR3 contains 19 residues. Unmatched junction bases numbered 18, after V lost 5 bases and J lost 3 bases. From germline, CDR1 is SGHAT and CDR2 FQNNGV. CDR3 sequence: CASSPTGRTSAPWTDTQYF. CDR3 nucleotides: TGTGCCAGCAGCCCCACCGGCCGGACTAGCGCCCCATGGACAGATACGCAGTATTTT.

The V gene is TRBV18, the J gene TRBJ2-7; D perhaps matches TRBD1 (6 bases). The CDR3 is 14 residues long. CDR1 and CDR2 (germline): KGHSH, LQKENI. The V and J ends lost 6 bases and 5 bases respectively, with 17 bases between them. The CDR3: CASSLQGRGNEQYF. The DNA for the CDR3 is TGTGCCAGCTCCCTACAGGGTAGAGGAAACGAGCAGTACTTC.

This clonotype came up a few times. This chain uses TRBV7-9 with TRBJ2-3; TRBD1 or TRBD2 may be the D gene (5 bases each). The V and J ends lost 4 bases and 5 bases respectively, with 19 bases between them. Germline-derived CDR1 and CDR2 are SEHNR and FQNEAQ (reference sequence). CDR3 size: 16 residues. In nucleotides, the CDR3 is TGTGCCAGCAGCTCACTTCCGGGACCCCAGGAAGATACGCAGTATTTT. Translation gives CASSSLPGPQEDTQYF.

The chain carries TRBV3-1 and TRBJ1-3; the D gene is possibly TRBD1 (6 bases). V gave up 10 bases and J gave up 0 bases, with 16 bases separating them. This CDR3 has 15 amino acids. The germline gives CDR1 LGHDT, CDR2 YNNKEL (reference sequence). CDR3 DNA: TGTGCCACCACCGGGACAACTTACTCTGGAAACACCATATATTTT. Translating it yields CATTGTTYSGNTIYF.

The chain recombines TRBV9 with TRBJ2-1; TRBD2 might be the D (5 bases). V lost 0 bases and J 10 bases, leaving 8 bases between the germline ends. The CDR3 is 12 residues long. Germline CDR1 is SGDLS and CDR2 is YYNGEE. The CDR3 spells CASSVVGVEQFF. The CDR3 nucleotides read TGTGCCAGCAGCGTAGTGGGAGTCGAGCAGTTCTTC. The whole variable domain, remainder taken from reference TRBV9 and TRBJ2-1, is DSGVTQTPKHLITATGQRVTLRCSPRSGDLSVYWYQQSLDQGLQFLIQYYNGEERAKGNILERFSAQQFPDLHSELNLSSLELGDSALYFCASSVVGVEQFFGPGTRLTVL.

This clonotype was seen more than once but under ten times. J is TRBJ2-1 and V is TRBV29-1, with D tentatively TRBD1 (5 bases). Trimming took off 3 bases at V and 8 bases at J, with 11 bases between the two ends. CDR1 and CDR2 (germline): SQVTM, ANQGSEA. This CDR3 contains 12 residues. The CDR3 region is CSVDRASDEQFF. The CDR3 bases are TGCAGCGTTGACAGGGCTAGTGATGAGCAGTTCTTC.

This clonotype turned up a few times. The chain couples TRBV12-3 or TRBV12-4 to TRBJ1-2, with TRBD1 identical over 8 bases. This CDR3 is 14 amino acids long. V trimming: 5 bases; J trimming: 4 bases; junction bases outside the gene matches: 6. CDR3 protein: CASSQGARLYGYTF. In nucleotides, the CDR3 is TGTGCCAGCAGTCAGGGGGCGCGTCTCTATGGCTACACCTTC.

The chain is built from TRBV6-2 or TRBV6-3 and TRBJ2-5; the D gene could be TRBD1 or TRBD2 (5 bases each). The V gene's germline CDR1 is MNHEY and CDR2 SVGEGT. Trimming left V 2 bases short and J 1 base short, with 17 bases between. The CDR3 has 17 amino acids. DNA for the CDR3: TGTGCCAGCAGTTACGGACTGGCCGGGGCCCGCCAAGAGACCCAGTACTTC. The encoded protein is CASSYGLAGARQETQYF.